This entry is about one T cell receptor beta chain. Germline V gene data show CDR1 as GTSNPN and CDR2 as SVGIG (reference sequence). V shed 4 bases and J shed 5 bases, with 14 bases lying between them. The CDR3 covers 14 residues. This record comes from a study of control samples from healthy donors and cancer patients. The protocol was immunoSEQ multiplex PCR, while the TCRdb copy is restricted to in-frame clones and leaves out a portion. Among more than 95,000 clones listed, more than 85% were seen once. This receptor was identified in a man younger than 30 in good health. The sequencing sample was made of blood. The chain couples TRBV30 to TRBJ1-4; TRBD1 might be the D (6 bases). CDR3 in amino acids: CAWTPRGRNEKLFF. The CDR3 DNA reads as TGTGCCTGGACCCCAAGGGGGAGAAATGAAAAACTGTTTTTT.